This is a list of T cell receptor beta chains from one sample in a study of shared T cell receptors in the human thymus. This table comes from immunoSEQ multiplex PCR, and its TCRdb copy is limited to in-frame clones, with some not included. In the table there are some 700,000 clones, approximately 83% of which are singletons. The same sample was also studied in work on human thymus T cells.

The sample taken for sequencing was thymocytes. The source is a girl under three years old with a congenital heart defect. Each CDR3 is given with its conserved first and last residue.

length,V,J,CDR3
19,TRBV7-2,TRBJ2-1,CASSLGESGTSGVAREQFF
15,TRBV5-6,TRBJ2-5,CASSAGTGRTETQYF
15,TRBV6-1,TRBJ2-4,CASSERGLGGNIQYF
19,TRBV27,TRBJ2-7,CASRPTRAGQKTTEGEQYF
15,TRBV7-6,TRBJ1-6,CASSPDRGRDSPLHF
13,TRBV9,TRBJ2-5,CASSDTSEETQYF
15,TRBV19,TRBJ1-1,CASSSGLRALKVAFF
14,TRBV5-1,TRBJ2-1,CASSLRPASNEQFF
14,TRBV15,TRBJ2-1,CATGQQGAVDEQFF
12,TRBV19,TRBJ1-1,CASNLYGSEAFF
18,TRBV9,TRBJ1-1,CASSVDPPTGDRDTEAFF
16,TRBV6-6,TRBJ2-7,CASRHNRHLESYEQYF
14,TRBV9,TRBJ1-1,CASSFAAGATEAFF
16,TRBV4-3,TRBJ2-7,CASSRRSGQGAYEQYF
17,TRBV7-9,TRBJ1-5,CASSLIPQGAGDQPQHF
16,TRBV25-1,TRBJ2-2,CASREGDRGETGELFF
15,TRBV6-5,TRBJ1-5,CANKWLFRGNQPQHF
19,TRBV7-9,TRBJ1-2,CASSFQGENYPGQLDGYTF
14,TRBV14,TRBJ2-7,CASSHPRHRYEQYF
19,TRBV7-9,TRBJ2-7,CASSLGDRTLKLNSYEQYF